This is a list of T cell receptor beta chains from one sample in a study of Tregs in tolerant kidney transplant recipients. Some clones are missing from TCRdb's copy, which holds only in-frame ones; the method was immunoSEQ multiplex PCR. Counted here are approximately 65,000 clones, around 83% occurring once; the ten biggest clones make up roughly 4%. The sequenced sample was CD4+ T cells from blood. Receptor source: a human donor in good health. Each CDR3 is given with its conserved first and last residue. Each record gives: clone size, D gene, J gene, V gene, CDR3 DNA, CDR3 protein. D genes are given only for firm matches. A row's size may be missing; if present it is once, few, many or a size class.

clone size: -
D gene: -
J gene: TRBJ1-4
V gene: TRBV7-9
CDR3 DNA: TGTGCCAGCAGCTTAGGACAGGATAATGAAAAACTGTTTTTT
CDR3 protein: CASSLGQDNEKLFF

clone size: once
D gene: TRBD1
J gene: TRBJ2-2
V gene: TRBV10-3
CDR3 DNA: TGTGCCATCAGTGAGTCGGGACAGGGTAACACCGGGGAGCTGTTTTTT
CDR3 protein: CAISESGQGNTGELFF

clone size: once
D gene: -
J gene: TRBJ2-7
V gene: TRBV30
CDR3 DNA: TGTGCCTGGAGTGTAGGGTACGAGCAGTACTTC
CDR3 protein: CAWSVGYEQYF

clone size: -
D gene: -
J gene: TRBJ2-2
V gene: TRBV5-1
CDR3 DNA: TGCGCCAGCAGCTTCGGGGATACGACCGGGGAGCTGTTTTTT
CDR3 protein: CASSFGDTTGELFF

clone size: -
D gene: -
J gene: TRBJ1-2
V gene: TRBV7-2
CDR3 DNA: TGTGCCAGCAGCCCCCGAAACAGGGAAGGGGGCTACACCTTC
CDR3 protein: CASSPRNREGGYTF

clone size: -
D gene: TRBD2
J gene: TRBJ2-2
V gene: TRBV2
CDR3 DNA: TGTGCCAGCACCTTACGGGGGCGGGGGGCACTCACCGGGGAGCTGTTTTTT
CDR3 protein: CASTLRGRGALTGELFF

clone size: -
D gene: -
J gene: TRBJ2-2
V gene: TRBV5-1
CDR3 DNA: TGCGCCAGCGCCCCGTCAGATGGGGCCGGGGAGCTGTTTTTT
CDR3 protein: CASAPSDGAGELFF

clone size: -
D gene: -
J gene: TRBJ1-1
V gene: TRBV9
CDR3 DNA: TGTGCCAGCAGCGTCTTAGGACAGACGAACACTGAAGCTTTCTTT
CDR3 protein: CASSVLGQTNTEAFF

clone size: -
D gene: -
J gene: TRBJ1-6
V gene: TRBV19
CDR3 DNA: TGTGCCAGTAGTTCCCCCCAAGGCGGCTGGAGAAATTCACCCCTCCACTTT
CDR3 protein: CASSSPQGGWRNSPLHF

clone size: -
D gene: -
J gene: TRBJ1-5
V gene: TRBV5-8
CDR3 DNA: TGTGCCAGCAGCTTGGGCGACGGGGGTCGGCCCCAGCATTTT
CDR3 protein: CASSLGDGGRPQHF

clone size: -
D gene: -
J gene: TRBJ2-3
V gene: TRBV15
CDR3 DNA: TGTGCCACCAGCAGAGATAGACTCGGGACAGATACGCAGTATTTT
CDR3 protein: CATSRDRLGTDTQYF

clone size: -
D gene: -
J gene: TRBJ1-1
V gene: TRBV28
CDR3 DNA: TGTGCCAGCAGTTTAGCGGTAATGGGCACTGAAGCTTTCTTT
CDR3 protein: CASSLAVMGTEAFF

clone size: once
D gene: -
J gene: TRBJ1-1
V gene: TRBV11-2
CDR3 DNA: TGTGCCAGCAGCCCCGAGGGGGGGCTTGGGAACACTGAAGCTTTCTTT
CDR3 protein: CASSPEGGLGNTEAFF

clone size: -
D gene: TRBD1
J gene: TRBJ1-4
V gene: TRBV7-9
CDR3 DNA: TGTGCCAGCAGCTTCACAGGGGCAGCTAATGAAAAACTGTTTTTT
CDR3 protein: CASSFTGAANEKLFF

clone size: -
D gene: TRBD1
J gene: TRBJ1-2
V gene: TRBV30
CDR3 DNA: TGTGCCTGGGGGGACAGGGGGAGAAATGGCTACACCTTC
CDR3 protein: CAWGDRGRNGYTF

clone size: -
D gene: -
J gene: TRBJ1-4
V gene: TRBV7-8
CDR3 DNA: TGTGCCAGCAGCCTCAACGACGCAACTAATGAAAAACTGTTTTTT
CDR3 protein: CASSLNDATNEKLFF

clone size: -
D gene: -
J gene: TRBJ1-4
V gene: TRBV10-3
CDR3 DNA: TGTGCCATCAGTGAAAATGTTGGGGGTAATGAAAAACTGTTTTTT
CDR3 protein: CAISENVGGNEKLFF

clone size: -
D gene: -
J gene: TRBJ2-7
V gene: TRBV15
CDR3 DNA: TGTGCCACCAGCAGGGGAGGAATATCTGATTACGAGCAGTACTTC
CDR3 protein: CATSRGGISDYEQYF

clone size: -
D gene: -
J gene: TRBJ2-3
V gene: TRBV28
CDR3 DNA: TGTGCCAGCAGTTTACCCCACACAGATACGCAGTATTTT
CDR3 protein: CASSLPHTDTQYF

clone size: -
D gene: -
J gene: TRBJ2-7
V gene: TRBV4-3
CDR3 DNA: TGCGCCAGCAGCCAACGGGGGGCCTACGACGAGCAGTACTTC
CDR3 protein: CASSQRGAYDEQYF

clone size: few
D gene: TRBD2
J gene: TRBJ2-4
V gene: TRBV10-3
CDR3 DNA: TGTGCCATCAGTGGGGAAGAAGCCTCGGGGGGGTTCGGACTAGCCAAAAACATTCAGTACTTC
CDR3 protein: CAISGEEASGGFGLAKNIQYF

clone size: -
D gene: -
J gene: TRBJ1-1
V gene: TRBV7-2
CDR3 DNA: TGTGCCAGCAGCTTAGGTCCGGCAGGGAACACTGAAGCTTTCTTT
CDR3 protein: CASSLGPAGNTEAFF

clone size: -
D gene: -
J gene: TRBJ1-6
V gene: TRBV4-1
CDR3 DNA: TGCGCCAGCAGGCAATTAGACATGATTTCCTATAATTCACCCCTCCACTTT
CDR3 protein: CASRQLDMISYNSPLHF

clone size: once
D gene: TRBD2
J gene: TRBJ2-2
V gene: TRBV7-9
CDR3 DNA: TGTGCCAGCAGCAGAACTAGCGGGAGAGGAACCGGGGAGCTGTTTTTT
CDR3 protein: CASSRTSGRGTGELFF

clone size: -
D gene: TRBD1
J gene: TRBJ2-7
V gene: TRBV7-6
CDR3 DNA: TGTGCCAGCAGCCCTCTTGGACAGGGGACCTACGAGCAGTACTTC
CDR3 protein: CASSPLGQGTYEQYF

clone size: -
D gene: -
J gene: TRBJ2-5
V gene: TRBV14
CDR3 DNA: TGTGCCAGCAGCCAAGATCCAGGGTTCCGAGAGACCCAGTACTTC
CDR3 protein: CASSQDPGFRETQYF